These 6 T cell receptor beta chains were sequenced from one sample in a study of control samples from healthy donors and cancer patients. Only in-frame clones appear in the TCRdb table, and some are missing; sequencing was by immunoSEQ multiplex PCR. This sample has some 410,000 clones; more than 80% occur once, and the top ten carry around 6.4%. The sample consisted of PBMCs. Source of these receptors: a man aged 35 to 55 with head and neck cancer.

The CDR3: CASSLASGDYNEQFF. Here the CDR3 DNA reads TGTGCCAGCAGCTTAGCTAGCGGGGACTACAATGAGCAGTTCTTC. The V call is TRBV5-4, the J call TRBJ2-1, with 9 bases aligning to TRBD2. From germline, CDR1 is SGHNT and CDR2 YYREEE (reference sequence). The V segment lost 2 bases and the J segment 3 bases; nucleotides outside the gene matches: 3. The CDR3 extends over 15 amino acids.

This rearrangement joins TRBV9 to TRBJ2-3, with 11 nucleotides matching TRBD2. The trim removed 7 bases at V and 4 bases at J, leaving 8 bases unmatched. The CDR3 is 15 amino acids. Germline V gene sequence: CDR1 SGDLS, CDR2 YYNGEE. In DNA form, the CDR3 reads TGTGCCAGCGCTAAGCTAGCGGGGGGCGCAGATACGCAGTATTTT. Encoded protein: CASAKLAGGADTQYF.

The rearrangement uses TRBV5-1 and TRBJ2-1; no firm D call. V gave up 0 bases and J gave up 4 bases, with 8 bases separating them. CDR1 is SGHRS and CDR2 is YFSETQ in the germline V gene. This CDR3 is 14 amino acids long. The CDR3 region is CASSLGGEYNEQFF. The CDR3 coding sequence is TGCGCCAGCAGCTTGGGGGGTGAATACAATGAGCAGTTCTTC.

The chain has TRBV28 and TRBJ1-1; no reliable D call. CDR3 length: 11 amino acids. Trimming removed 8 bases from V and 8 bases from J, with 12 bases in between. Germline values: CDR1 MDHEN, CDR2 SYDVKM. CDR3 sequence reads: CASGLRREAFF. As DNA, the CDR3 is TGTGCCAGCGGATTAAGACGGGAAGCTTTCTTT.

The rearrangement links TRBV19 to TRBJ2-3; 8 bases match TRBD1. V dropped 1 base and J dropped 5; count of bases not matched to a gene: 8. The CDR3 consists of 16 residues. Germline V gene lookup returns CDR1 LNHDA and CDR2 SQIVND (reference sequence). This CDR3 reads CASSIVTGQGLDTQYF. DNA for the CDR3: TGTGCCAGTAGTATAGTAACCGGACAGGGACTAGATACGCAGTATTTT.

The J gene is TRBJ2-7, the V gene TRBV28, with TRBD2 matching over 7 bases. The trim removed 7 bases at V and 2 bases at J, leaving 17 bases unmatched. Germline V gives CDR1 MDHEN, CDR2 SYDVKM. This CDR3 contains 17 residues. The CDR3 here is CASIGFAGGTKAYEQYF. The DNA for the CDR3 is TGTGCCAGCATAGGGTTTGCCGGAGGGACTAAAGCCTACGAGCAGTACTTC.